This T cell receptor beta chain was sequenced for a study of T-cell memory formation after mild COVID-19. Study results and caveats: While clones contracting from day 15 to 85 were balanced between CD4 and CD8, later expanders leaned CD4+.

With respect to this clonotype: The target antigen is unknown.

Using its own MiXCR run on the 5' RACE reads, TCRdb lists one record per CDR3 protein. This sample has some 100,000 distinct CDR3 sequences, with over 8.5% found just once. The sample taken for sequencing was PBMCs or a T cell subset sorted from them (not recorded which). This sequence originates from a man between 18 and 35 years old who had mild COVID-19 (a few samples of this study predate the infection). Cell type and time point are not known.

CDR3 residues: CASSALPGQGASEQYF. CDR3 DNA sequence: TGTGCCAGTAGCGCGCTTCCCGGACAGGGGGCATCCGAGCAGTACTTC. This rearrangement joins TRBV19 to TRBJ2-7; 11 positions match TRBD1. The V gene's germline CDR1 is LNHDA and CDR2 SQIVND (reference sequence). The CDR3 consists of 16 residues. J lost 6 bases, V lost 6 bases, and 13 bases had no gene match.